The following is a T cell receptor beta chain sequence with its context. The data derive from a study of blood T cell repertoires in COVID-19. Measured with immunoSEQ multiplex PCR; TCRdb has only the in-frame clones, and not every one. The table records around 310,000 clones, 90% of them present only once. The CDR3 has 16 amino acids. CDR1 is SGHDN, CDR2 FVKESK, per germline. Trimming took 0 bases from V and 8 from J, leaving 19 bases between them. Source material: peripheral blood. This chain links TRBV14 with TRBJ1-1; D unclear. This sequence originates from a woman aged 40 to 50 with COVID-19, enrolled during active disease. The CDR3 here is CASSQDEVLSSKEAFF. In DNA form, the CDR3 reads TGTGCCAGCAGCCAAGACGAGGTCCTCTCATCAAAAGAAGCTTTCTTT.